Below are 3 T cell receptor beta chains sequenced from a single sample in a study of lymphopenia after photon versus proton radiotherapy (dated by TCRdb to between 2018 and 2020). The library was generated by the immunoSEQ multiplex PCR assay. The table comes from immuneACCESS by way of TCRdb, which keeps in-frame sequences with V and J called. Part of the clones is missing from these tables; in studies checked, under half for an unresolved V gene and the rest for unknown reasons. Across this sample there are over 10,000 clones, with around 90% seen only once. The ten largest account for around 3.3% of the sample. Sequencing used peripheral blood, obtained from a patient treated with photon-based radiotherapy. All receptors derive from a man aged 60-69 years with pancreatic cancer.

The chain uses TRBV27 and TRBJ1-5; 9 positions match TRBD1. Losses at the gene ends were 5 bases for V and 6 bases for J; bases not matched to a gene: 17. Germline-derived CDR1 and CDR2 are MNHEY and SMNVEV (reference sequence). The CDR3 covers 18 residues. The CDR3 DNA follows: TGTGCCAGCAGTACCTGGGCGTTGGGACAGGGTAAGATTCAGCCCCAGCATTTT. It yields the protein CASSTWALGQGKIQPQHF.

This sequence joins TRBV7-6 and TRBJ2-1; D uncertain. With 1 base removed from V and 6 bases from J, the gap between germline ends came to 13 bases. Looked up from germline, CDR1 is SGHVS and CDR2 is FNYEAQ. This CDR3 has 15 amino acids. As DNA, the CDR3 is TGTGCCAGCAGCTTAGTGAGAGGTGTCGTCAATGAGCAGTTCTTC. Protein: CASSLVRGVVNEQFF. Full variable domain (remainder filled in from reference TRBV7-6 and TRBJ2-1): GAGVSQSPRYKVTKRGQDVALRCDPISGHVSLYWYRQALGQGPEFLTYFNYEAQQDKSGLPNDRFSAERPEGSISTLTIQRTEQRDSAMYRCASSLVRGVVNEQFFGPGTRLTVL.

This clone has more than one count but fewer than ten. The rearrangement joins TRBV19 to TRBJ2-4, with a possible D match to TRBD2 (6 bases). The length of the CDR3 is 15 residues. The V end lost 4 bases, the J end lost 0 bases, and 10 bases lay between the germline ends. Germline CDR1 and CDR2: LNHDA and SQIVND (reference sequence). DNA of the CDR3: TGTGCCAGTAGTACCCTCGGGGGAGCCAAAAACATTCAGTACTTC. Translation gives CASSTLGGAKNIQYF.